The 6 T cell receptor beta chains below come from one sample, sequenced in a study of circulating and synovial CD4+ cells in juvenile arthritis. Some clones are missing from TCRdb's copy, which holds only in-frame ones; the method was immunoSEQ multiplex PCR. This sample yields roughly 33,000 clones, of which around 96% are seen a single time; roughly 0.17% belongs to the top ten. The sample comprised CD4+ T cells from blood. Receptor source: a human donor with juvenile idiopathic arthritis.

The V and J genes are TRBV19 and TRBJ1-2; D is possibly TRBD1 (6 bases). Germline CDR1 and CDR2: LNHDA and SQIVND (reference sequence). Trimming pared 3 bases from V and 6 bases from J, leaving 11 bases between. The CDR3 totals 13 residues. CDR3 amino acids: CASSIGGAHGYTF. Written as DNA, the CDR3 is TGTGCCAGTAGTATTGGGGGGGCCCATGGCTACACCTTC.

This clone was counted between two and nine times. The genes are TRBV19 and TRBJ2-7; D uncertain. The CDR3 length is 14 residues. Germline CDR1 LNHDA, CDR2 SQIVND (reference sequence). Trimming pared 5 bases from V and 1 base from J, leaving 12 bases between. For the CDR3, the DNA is TGTGCCAGTAGTCCCTCAGGTGGGTCCTACGAGCAGTACTTC. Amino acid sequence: CASSPSGGSYEQYF.

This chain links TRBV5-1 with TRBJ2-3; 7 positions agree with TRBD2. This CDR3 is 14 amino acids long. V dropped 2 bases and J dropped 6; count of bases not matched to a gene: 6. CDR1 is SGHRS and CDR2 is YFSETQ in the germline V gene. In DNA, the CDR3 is TGCGCCAGCAGCTTTGGGGGGGGTGTGGATACGCAGTATTTT. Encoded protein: CASSFGGGVDTQYF.

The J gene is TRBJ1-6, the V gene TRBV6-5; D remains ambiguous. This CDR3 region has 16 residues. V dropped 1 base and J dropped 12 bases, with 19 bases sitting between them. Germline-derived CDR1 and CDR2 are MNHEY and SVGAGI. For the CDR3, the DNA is TGTGCCAGCAGTTACTACCCGACACTGGGTTTGGGACCCCTCCACTTT. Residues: CASSYYPTLGLGPLHF.

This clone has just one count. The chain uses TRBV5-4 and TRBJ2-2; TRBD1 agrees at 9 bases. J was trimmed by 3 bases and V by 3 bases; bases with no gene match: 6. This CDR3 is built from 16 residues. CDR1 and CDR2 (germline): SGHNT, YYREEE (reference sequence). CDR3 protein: CASSSETGGYTGELFF. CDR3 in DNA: TGTGCCAGCAGCTCAGAGACAGGGGGTTACACCGGGGAGCTGTTTTTT. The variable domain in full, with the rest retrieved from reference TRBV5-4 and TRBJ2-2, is ETGVTQSPTHLIKTRGQQVTLRCSSQSGHNTVSWYQQALGQGPQFIFQYYREEENGRGNFPPRFSGLQFPNYSSELNVNALELDDSALYLCASSSETGGYTGELFFGEGSRLTVL.

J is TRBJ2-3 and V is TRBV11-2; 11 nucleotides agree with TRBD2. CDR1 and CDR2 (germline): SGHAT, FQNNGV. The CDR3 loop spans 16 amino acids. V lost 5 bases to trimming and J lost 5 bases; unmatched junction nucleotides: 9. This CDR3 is CASSPIAGGRGDTQYF. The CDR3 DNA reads TGTGCCAGCAGCCCGATAGCGGGGGGGCGTGGAGATACGCAGTATTTT.